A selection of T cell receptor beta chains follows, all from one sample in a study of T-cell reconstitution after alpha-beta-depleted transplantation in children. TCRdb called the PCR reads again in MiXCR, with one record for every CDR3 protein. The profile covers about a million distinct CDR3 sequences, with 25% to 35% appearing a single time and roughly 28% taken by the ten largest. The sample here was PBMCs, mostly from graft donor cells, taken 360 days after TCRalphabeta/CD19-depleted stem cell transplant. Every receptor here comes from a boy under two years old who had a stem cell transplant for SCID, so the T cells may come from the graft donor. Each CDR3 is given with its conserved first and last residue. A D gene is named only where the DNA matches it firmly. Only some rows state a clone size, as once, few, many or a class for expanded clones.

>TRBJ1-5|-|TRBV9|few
TGTGCCAGCAGCTCCGGGGGGCTCAATCAGCCCCAGCATTTT
CASSSGGLNQPQHF
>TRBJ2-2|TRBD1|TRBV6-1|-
TGTGCCAGCAGTATGACAGGGGGTACCGGGGAGCTGTTTTTT
CASSMTGGTGELFF
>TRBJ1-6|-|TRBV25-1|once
TGTGCCAGCAGTGTGAATTCCCCTAATTCACCCCTCCACTTT
CASSVNSPNSPLHF
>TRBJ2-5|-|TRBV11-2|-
TGTGCCAGCAGCTTCGGGACCAGGGTAGGGGAGACCCAGTACTTC
CASSFGTRVGETQYF
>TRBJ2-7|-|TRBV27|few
TGTGCCAGTAGTTCCCTCTCGAGGGGGGCGCACCACGAGCAGTACTTC
CASSSLSRGAHHEQYF
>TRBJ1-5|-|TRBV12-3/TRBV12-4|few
TGTGCCAGCAGCCTTAGGGGGGGCGCATATCAGCCCCAGCATTTT
CASSLRGGAYQPQHF
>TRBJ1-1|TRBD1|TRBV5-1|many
TGCGCCAGCAGCTCGCCGGGACAGTCAAACACTGAAGCTTTCTTT
CASSSPGQSNTEAFF
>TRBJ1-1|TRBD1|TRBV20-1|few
TGCAGTGCTAGAGCGACAGGGGGGCCTGAAGCTTTCTTT
CSARATGGPEAFF
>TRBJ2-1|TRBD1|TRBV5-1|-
TGCGCCAGCAGCTTCTTGACCGGGACAGGGACGAATGAGCAGTTCTTC
CASSFLTGTGTNEQFF
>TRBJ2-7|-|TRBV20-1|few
TGCAGTGCTAGAGCCTACAGGGTCCACGAGCAGTACTTC
CSARAYRVHEQYF
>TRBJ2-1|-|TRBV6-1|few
TGTGCCAGCGCGATGGGGACCAGCCTGTACAATGAGCAGTTCTTC
CASAMGTSLYNEQFF
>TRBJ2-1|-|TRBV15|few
TGTGCCACCAGTCCCAGTTCTTGGGGCCCATCGTACTACAATGAGCAGTTCTTC
CATSPSSWGPSYYNEQFF
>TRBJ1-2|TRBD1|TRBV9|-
TGTGCCAGCAGCGTACGAGACAGGGCCGCGGACTACACCTTC
CASSVRDRAADYTF
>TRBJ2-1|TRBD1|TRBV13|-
TGTGCCAGCAGCTGGGACAGGGTGAGGAATGAGCAGTTCTTC
CASSWDRVRNEQFF
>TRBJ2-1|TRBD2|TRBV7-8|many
TGTGCCAGCAGCTTTTCCCGGGGGGCCTACAATGAGCAGTTCTTC
CASSFSRGAYNEQFF
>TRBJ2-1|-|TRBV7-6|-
TGTGCCAGCACCGGAGCGGTGACTAGGGGGAATGAGCAGTTCTTC
CASTGAVTRGNEQFF
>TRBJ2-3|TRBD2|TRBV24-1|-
TGTGCCACCAGTCAAAAGCGGGGGCCTTTGGATACGCAGTATTTT
CATSQKRGPLDTQYF
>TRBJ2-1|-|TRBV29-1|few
TGCAGCGTTGGGTGGCAGCGGTACAATGAGCAGTTCTTC
CSVGWQRYNEQFF
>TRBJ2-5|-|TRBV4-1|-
TGCGCCAGCAGCTCACAAGGGATCTCCCTCCCGGAGACCCAGTACTTC
CASSSQGISLPETQYF